This TCR beta chain was sequenced during a study of OX40 agonist ivuxolimab in advanced cancers. About the study: At 0.01 to 10 mg/kg, ivuxolimab was administered intravenously to patients every 2 weeks. Of mixed ages from about 20 to 80 and averaging around 60 years, the group was just under 85% male. Those treated in dose escalation had hepatocellular carcinoma, melanoma, renal cell cancer or head and neck cancer.

The trim removed 6 bases at V and 5 bases at J, leaving 13 bases unmatched. The CDR3 loop spans 16 amino acids. Germline assignment: CDR1 SGHVS and CDR2 FNYEAQ. Produced via immunoSEQ multiplex PCR; TCRdb's table is partial and in-frame only. Of 48,000 or so clones listed, around 80% are singletons. The source of this sequence is an adult with an advanced solid tumor such as melanoma, head and neck, liver or kidney cancer. The sample consisted of CD4+ or CD8+ T cells sorted from blood, taken in a trial of the OX40 agonist ivuxolimab. V is TRBV7-6 and J is TRBJ2-7; 10 bases are a match to TRBD2. The CDR3 DNA follows: TGTGCCAGCAGTCCTATAAGCGGGAGGGCCGGGGACGAGCAGTACTTC. This gives the protein CASSPISGRAGDEQYF.